The 30 T cell receptor beta chains reported below all come from one sample, sequenced in a study of blood T cell repertoires in COVID-19. Measured with immunoSEQ multiplex PCR; TCRdb has only the in-frame clones, and not every one. This table holds 400,000 or so clones, 90% found once. The sample taken for sequencing was PBMCs or T cells enriched from blood (not recorded which). These receptors were collected from a man younger than 30 who had recovered from COVID-19.

Details on this clone: The junction does not match germline at one end; this may be a read error. The chain recombines TRBV29-1 with TRBJ2-7, with D maybe TRBD2 (7 bases). CDR3 length: 12 residues. CDR1 and CDR2 from the germline V gene are SQVTM and ANQGSEA. The CDR3 protein is CSVDVVGGGERF. In DNA form, the CDR3 reads TGCAGCGTTGATGTTGTGGGAGGGGGTGAGCGCTTC.

CDR3: CASSPRELSTTGELFF. CDR3 bases: TGTGCCAGCAGCCCCCGGGAACTCTCGACAACCGGGGAGCTGTTTTTT. V usage is TRBV13 and J usage is TRBJ2-2; possibly TRBD2 for D (5 bases). The V and J ends lost 5 bases and 5 bases respectively, with 18 bases between them. Germline values: CDR1 PRHDT, CDR2 FYEKMQ (reference sequence). This CDR3 contains 16 residues.

V and J are TRBV3-1 (or the pseudogene TRBV3-2) and TRBJ1-1; D gene ambiguous. The CDR3 totals 14 residues. V lost 4 bases and J 11 bases, leaving 20 bases between the germline ends. Germline assignment: CDR1 LGHDT and CDR2 YNNKEL (reference sequence). CDR3 region: CASSPPVIREAAFF. Here the CDR3 DNA reads TGTGCCAGCAGCCCCCCAGTGATCCGAGAAGCGGCTTTCTTT.

This chain joins TRBV5-6 and TRBJ2-3, with D perhaps matching TRBD2 (6 bases). Germline V gene sequence: CDR1 SGHDT, CDR2 YYEEEE. V shed 5 bases and J shed 0 bases, with 13 bases lying between them. The CDR3 has 15 amino acids. The CDR3 protein is CASRAAGNSTDTQYF. CDR3 in DNA: TGTGCCAGCAGAGCGGCGGGAAATAGCACAGATACGCAGTATTTT.

V gene TRBV19 combines with J gene TRBJ1-5, with 11 bases aligning to TRBD1. CDR1 LNHDA and CDR2 SQIVND come from the germline V gene (reference sequence). V lost 3 bases, J lost 5 bases, and 3 bases stayed unmatched. The CDR3 runs 15 residues. The CDR3, as DNA: TGTGCCAGTAGTATTCGGACAGGGGGCTATCAGCCCCAGCATTTT. This sequence encodes CASSIRTGGYQPQHF. The variable domain in full, with the rest retrieved from reference TRBV19 and TRBJ1-5, is DGGITQSPKYLFRKEGQNVTLSCEQNLNHDAMYWYRQDPGQGLRLIYYSQIVNDFQKGDIAEGYSVSREKKESFPLTVTSAQKNPTAFYLCASSIRTGGYQPQHFGDGTRLSIL.

The CDR3 region has the DNA TGTGCCAGCGGCCTACTAGCGGGAGTTCCCAGTGAGCAGTTCTTC. This encodes CASGLLAGVPSEQFF. This sequence joins TRBV2 and TRBJ2-1; the match to TRBD2 covers 11 bases. After removal of 8 bases from V and 9 bases from J, the junction contained 12 bases not matched to a gene. The CDR3 length is 15 residues. CDR1 is SNHLY, CDR2 FYNNEI, per germline.

The V and J genes are TRBV7-3 and TRBJ2-1, with TRBD2 matching over 7 bases. V lost 5 bases to trimming and J lost 5 bases; unmatched junction nucleotides: 15. In germline, CDR1 is SGHTA, CDR2 FQGTGA. The CDR3 is made up of 17 amino acids. Here the CDR3 DNA reads TGTGCCAGCAGCCCCCCCCGCCGCGGGAGACATGACAATGAGCAGTTCTTC. Protein product: CASSPPRRGRHDNEQFF.

This rearrangement joins TRBV11-2 to TRBJ1-2; D is uncertain. The V gene's germline CDR1 is SGHAT and CDR2 FQNNGV. The CDR3 has 18 residues. V was shortened by 5 bases and J by 0 bases, with 22 bases between the two germline ends. This chain's CDR3 is CASSAGNPSYNTNYGYTF. The DNA of the CDR3 is TGTGCCAGCAGCGCGGGGAACCCAAGCTATAATACTAACTATGGCTACACCTTC. Based on the CDR3 plus reference TRBV11-2 and TRBJ1-2, the full variable domain is EAGVAQSPRYKIIEKRQSVAFWCNPISGHATLYWYQQILGQGPKLLIQFQNNGVVDDSQLPKDRFSAERLKGVDSTLKIQPAKLEDSAVYLCASSAGNPSYNTNYGYTFGSGTRLTVV.

The chain carries TRBV9 and TRBJ1-1; TRBD1 is a possible D gene (5 bases). This CDR3 has 14 amino acids. CDR1 and CDR2 (germline): SGDLS, YYNGEE. Trimming took 0 bases from V and 1 from J, leaving 7 bases between them. The CDR3 DNA reads as TGTGCCAGCAGCGTAGGGACACAGAACACTGAAGCTTTCTTT. This codes for CASSVGTQNTEAFF.

This clone has only one observation. V is TRBV9 and J is TRBJ2-1; 9 bases map to TRBD2. The V gene's germline CDR1 is SGDLS and CDR2 YYNGEE. This CDR3 has 17 amino acids. With 3 bases clipped from V and 3 bases from J, the junction kept 10 bases outside the gene matches. The CDR3 region is CASSAGISGSGYNEQFF. In nucleotides, the CDR3 is TGTGCCAGCAGCGCGGGGATTAGCGGGAGCGGCTACAATGAGCAGTTCTTC.

This clone was observed a single time. The V call is TRBV1, the J call TRBJ2-1; the table's D gene call, TRBD2, was not cross checked with the DNA. TRBV1 is marked as a pseudogene. CDR3 length equals 17 residues. In DNA, the CDR3 is TGCACCAGCAGCCAAGATCGGGGACTAGCGGTTTTCAATGAGCAGTTCTTC. Its protein product is CTSSQDRGLAVFNEQFF.

This rearrangement joins TRBV12-3 or TRBV12-4 to TRBJ2-7; D remains ambiguous. This CDR3 is 12 amino acids long. The V and J ends lost 6 bases and 1 base respectively, with 7 bases between them. Here the CDR3 reads CASSPGSYEQYF. The CDR3 DNA is TGTGCCAGCAGCCCCGGGTCCTACGAGCAGTACTTC.

The V gene is TRBV25-1, the J gene TRBJ1-2, with D possibly being TRBD1 (6 bases). The CDR3 extends over 12 amino acids. V lost 7 bases to trimming and J lost 8 bases, with 14 bases between them. Germline V lookup: CDR1 MGHDK, CDR2 SYGVNS. CDR3 amino acids: CASNAGARGYTF. CDR3 nucleotide sequence: TGTGCCAGCAACGCAGGGGCTCGGGGCTACACCTTC.

This clone was observed a handful of times. The chain recombines TRBV14 with TRBJ1-4, with 7 bases aligning to TRBD1. There are 15 residues in the CDR3. V trimming: 4 bases; J trimming: 4 bases; junction bases outside the gene matches: 6. Germline values: CDR1 SGHDN, CDR2 FVKESK. In DNA form, the CDR3 reads TGTGCCAGCAGCCCTCACAGGGGAATTAATGAAAAACTGTTTTTT. Protein sequence: CASSPHRGINEKLFF.

The V and J genes are TRBV6-5 and TRBJ2-7; 7 positions agree with TRBD2. Germline-derived CDR1 and CDR2 are MNHEY and SVGAGI. This CDR3 has 11 residues. V lost 6 bases and J lost 7; bases outside the gene matches: 3. The CDR3 sequence: CASSRSGEQYF. The CDR3 DNA reads TGTGCCAGCAGCCGTAGCGGGGAGCAGTACTTC.

The chain is built from TRBV29-1 and TRBJ2-1; D is unclear. The CDR3 has 12 residues. Germline V gene sequence: CDR1 SQVTM, CDR2 ANQGSEA. V was cut by 5 bases and J by 2 bases, with 7 bases left in between. The DNA for the CDR3 is TGCAGCGTTCCTCTAACCTACAATGAGCAGTTCTTC. Its protein product is CSVPLTYNEQFF.

This clone was seen only once. This sequence joins TRBV19 and TRBJ1-3; no definite D call. V dropped 10 bases and J dropped 0 bases, with 13 bases sitting between them. This CDR3 spans 14 amino acids. Germline V gene lookup returns CDR1 LNHDA and CDR2 SQIVND (reference sequence). The CDR3 nucleotides read TGTGCCACCATTTCGACTGGCTCTGGAAACACCATATATTTT. Translated, it gives CATISTGSGNTIYF. The variable domain in full, with the rest retrieved from reference TRBV19 and TRBJ1-3, is DGGITQSPKYLFRKEGQNVTLSCEQNLNHDAMYWYRQDPGQGLRLIYYSQIVNDFQKGDIAEGYSVSREKKESFPLTVTSAQKNPTAFYLCATISTGSGNTIYFGEGSWLTVV.

The rearrangement uses TRBV4-1 and TRBJ1-3; no clear D. Germline V gives CDR1 MGHRA, CDR2 YSYEKL. The V gene lost 4 bases and the J gene lost 1 base, with 11 bases spanning the gap. The CDR3 runs to 15 residues. Here the CDR3 reads CASSPGTGSGNTIYF. The DNA for the CDR3 is TGCGCCAGCAGCCCAGGCACTGGGTCTGGAAACACCATATATTTT.

This chain joins TRBV30 and TRBJ2-5, with TRBD2 matching 8 bases. Trimming cost V 5 bases and J 7 bases; bases outside gene matches: 3. This CDR3 has 11 residues. In germline, CDR1 is GTSNPN, CDR2 SVGIG (reference sequence). In DNA form, the CDR3 reads TGTGCCTGGCGGGGGGGAAGGACCCAGTACTTC. The encoded protein is CAWRGGRTQYF.

The gene calls are TRBV19 and TRBJ1-2, with 11 nucleotides matching TRBD1. Germline lookup yields CDR1 LNHDA and CDR2 SQIVND (reference sequence). J gave up 9 bases and V 5 bases, and 14 bases lay outside the gene matches. The CDR3 is 16 residues long. The CDR3 region has the DNA TGTGCCAGTAGTTCCACCGGGACAGGGGGAAGGATGAGCTACACCTTC. It encodes CASSSTGTGGRMSYTF.

The chain couples TRBV2 to TRBJ1-2; no clear D gene. Germline CDR1 is SNHLY and CDR2 is FYNNEI. V lost 5 bases and J 6 bases, leaving 19 bases between the germline ends. The CDR3 spans 15 residues. CDR3 loop: CASSPGLQLLHGYTF. In DNA form, the CDR3 reads TGTGCCAGCAGTCCAGGTCTCCAGCTCCTTCATGGCTACACCTTC.

The chain employs TRBV27 and TRBJ1-6; 7 positions match TRBD1. The CDR3 loop spans 14 amino acids. Germline CDR1 MNHEY, CDR2 SMNVEV (reference sequence). V was pared by 2 bases and J by 10 bases, with 5 bases of the junction left unmatched. For the CDR3, the DNA is TGTGCCAGCAGTTTAGACAGGGAGAGGTCACCCCTCCACTTT. This sequence encodes CASSLDRERSPLHF.

The V call is TRBV9, the J call TRBJ2-3; 10 bases map to TRBD2. This CDR3 is built from 16 residues. V lost 2 bases and J lost 0; bases outside the gene matches: 3. Germline V gene lookup returns CDR1 SGDLS and CDR2 YYNGEE. The CDR3 spells CASSVGLAESTDTQYF. CDR3 sequence (DNA): TGTGCCAGCAGCGTCGGACTAGCGGAAAGCACAGATACGCAGTATTTT.

In its sample, this clone was seen once. The chain employs TRBV28 and TRBJ2-2; the D gene is possibly TRBD2 (6 bases). The CDR3 length is 15 residues. V was shortened by 3 bases and J by 4 bases, with 12 bases between the two germline ends. Germline V gene data show CDR1 as MDHEN and CDR2 as SYDVKM. The CDR3 reads CASSFSGSVTGELFF. CDR3 coding DNA: TGTGCCAGCAGTTTCTCCGGGAGTGTCACCGGGGAGCTGTTTTTT. Looking up the rest from reference TRBV28 and TRBJ2-2 gives the full variable domain: DVKVTQSSRYLVKRTGEKVFLECVQDMDHENMFWYRQDPGLGLRLIYFSYDVKMKEKGDIPEGYSVSREKKERFSLILESASTNQTSMYLCASSFSGSVTGELFFGEGSRLTVL.

The chain joins TRBV3-1 (or the pseudogene TRBV3-2) to TRBJ2-5; weak D call: TRBD2 (5 bases). Trimming took 1 base from V and 5 from J, leaving 11 bases between them. Germline lookup yields CDR1 LGHDT and CDR2 YNNKEL (reference sequence). The CDR3 contains 14 residues. The CDR3 here is CASSQAGSRETQYF. The CDR3 DNA reads TGTGCCAGCAGCCAAGCGGGGTCAAGGGAGACCCAGTACTTC.

This chain connects TRBV27 to TRBJ2-5; tentatively, D is TRBD2 (6 bases). Germline V gene data show CDR1 as MNHEY and CDR2 as SMNVEV (reference sequence). The V and J ends lost 6 bases and 13 bases respectively, with 18 bases between them. The length of the CDR3 is 12 residues. The CDR3 region has the DNA TGTGCCAGCAGCCTCGGGGTCCTAGCGCGGTACTTC. This codes for CASSLGVLARYF.

The chain joins TRBV13 to TRBJ2-7; TRBD2 aligns across 15 bases. CDR3 length: 16 residues. V was clipped by 3 bases and J by 7 bases; unmatched bases: 7. CDR1 and CDR2 (germline): PRHDT, FYEKMQ (reference sequence). The CDR3 DNA follows: TGTGCCAGCAGCTTTTGGACTAGCGGGAGGGCGGGGGAGCAGTACTTC. It encodes CASSFWTSGRAGEQYF.

The genes are TRBV9 and TRBJ1-2, with TRBD1 matching 7 bases. The V and J ends lost 4 bases and 8 bases, in that order; junction bases with no gene match: 11. Germline loops: CDR1 SGDLS, CDR2 YYNGEE. The CDR3 spans 14 residues. The CDR3 region is CASSLGQPKVGYTF. The CDR3 DNA follows: TGTGCCAGCAGCCTGGGACAGCCAAAGGTGGGCTACACCTTC. Variable domain in full (rest from reference TRBV9 and TRBJ1-2): DSGVTQTPKHLITATGQRVTLRCSPRSGDLSVYWYQQSLDQGLQFLIQYYNGEERAKGNILERFSAQQFPDLHSELNLSSLELGDSALYFCASSLGQPKVGYTFGSGTRLTVV.

The rearrangement uses TRBV11-2 and TRBJ1-1, with a weak D call TRBD1 (6 bases). V dropped 3 bases and J dropped 1 base, with 12 bases sitting between them. CDR3 length: 15 amino acids. The germline V gene encodes CDR1 SGHAT and CDR2 FQNNGV. The CDR3 loop reads CASSFPWDKNTEAFF. Written as DNA, the CDR3 is TGTGCCAGCAGCTTTCCTTGGGACAAGAACACTGAAGCTTTCTTT. Based on the CDR3 plus reference TRBV11-2 and TRBJ1-1, the full variable domain is EAGVAQSPRYKIIEKRQSVAFWCNPISGHATLYWYQQILGQGPKLLIQFQNNGVVDDSQLPKDRFSAERLKGVDSTLKIQPAKLEDSAVYLCASSFPWDKNTEAFFGQGTRLTVV.

This clone has a single count. The chain uses TRBV6-5 and TRBJ1-3; D might be TRBD1 (5 bases). Germline assignment: CDR1 MNHEY and CDR2 SVGAGI. V dropped 4 bases and J dropped 3 bases, with 16 bases sitting between them. The CDR3 is 16 residues long. CDR3 in amino acids: CASSWAQGLNGNTIYF. CDR3 in DNA: TGTGCCAGCAGTTGGGCGCAGGGACTAAATGGAAACACCATATATTTT.